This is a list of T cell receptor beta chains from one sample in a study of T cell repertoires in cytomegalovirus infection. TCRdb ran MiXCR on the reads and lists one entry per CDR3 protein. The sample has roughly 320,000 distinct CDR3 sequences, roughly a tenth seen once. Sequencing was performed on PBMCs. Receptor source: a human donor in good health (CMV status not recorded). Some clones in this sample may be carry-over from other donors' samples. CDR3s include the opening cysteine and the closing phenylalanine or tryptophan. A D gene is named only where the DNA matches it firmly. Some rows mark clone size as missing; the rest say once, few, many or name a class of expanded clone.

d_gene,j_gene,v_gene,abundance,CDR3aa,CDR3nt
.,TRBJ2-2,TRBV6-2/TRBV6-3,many,CASRRRNTGELFF,TGTGCCAGCAGACGAAGGAACACCGGGGAGCTGTTTTTT
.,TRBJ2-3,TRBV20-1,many,CSVPHREGTQYF,TGCAGTGTTCCCCACAGGGAGGGCACGCAGTATTTT
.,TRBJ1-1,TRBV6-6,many,CASSTGRAAEAFF,TGTGCCAGCAGTACGGGGAGGGCAGCTGAAGCTTTCTTT
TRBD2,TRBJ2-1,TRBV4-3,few,CASSQDTPWTSGEQFF,TGCGCCAGCAGCCAAGATACCCCCTGGACTAGCGGTGAGCAGTTCTTC
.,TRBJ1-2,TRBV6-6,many,CASNSRGAVDYGYTF,TGTGCCAGCAATTCTAGGGGGGCGGTCGACTATGGCTACACCTTC
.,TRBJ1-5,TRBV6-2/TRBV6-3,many,CASSWGPVQPQHF,TGTGCCAGCAGTTGGGGGCCGGTGCAGCCCCAGCATTTT
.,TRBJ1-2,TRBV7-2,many,CASSWGSGYTF,TGTGCCAGCAGCTGGGGTTCTGGCTACACCTTC
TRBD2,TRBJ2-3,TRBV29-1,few,CSVRFFQRESTDTQYF,TGCAGCGTCCGTTTTTTCCAGCGGGAGAGCACAGATACGCAGTATTTT
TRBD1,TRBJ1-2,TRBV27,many,CASSLSAYRGFYGYTF,TGTGCCAGCAGTTTATCGGCCTACAGGGGATTCTATGGCTACACCTTC
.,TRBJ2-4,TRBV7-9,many,CASSLDKNIQYF,TGTGCCAGCAGCTTAGACAAAAACATTCAGTACTTC
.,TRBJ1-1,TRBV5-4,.,CASSLAETFEAFF,TGTGCCAGCAGCTTGGCAGAGACATTCGAGGCTTTCTTT